Presented here are 32 T cell receptor beta chains from one specimen sequenced in a study of T-cell reconstitution after alpha-beta-depleted transplantation in children. Preparation of the TCRbeta library was carried out with unique molecular identifiers. TCRdb redid the calling of the PCR reads with MiXCR, one entry per CDR3 protein. The table includes about 540,000 distinct CDR3 sequences, around 16% detected once. Sequenced here: PBMCs from the stem cell graft donor, sampled from the stem cell graft. The receptors shown here come from a human donor who donated a stem cell graft to a child with acute lymphoblastic leukemia.

The V call is TRBV29-1, the J call TRBJ2-1; tentatively, D is TRBD1 or TRBD2 (5 bases each). Trimming took off 0 bases at V and 13 bases at J, with 10 bases between the two ends. The CDR3 extends over 11 amino acids. Germline V lookup: CDR1 SQVTM, CDR2 ANQGSEA. DNA for the CDR3: TGCAGCGTTGAAGATCGGTGGGACCAGTTCTTC. The encoded protein is CSVEDRWDQFF.

V gene TRBV20-1 combines with J gene TRBJ1-1, with D maybe TRBD1 (5 bases). Trimming took 3 bases from V and 0 from J, leaving 20 bases between them. This CDR3 contains 17 residues. Germline assignment: CDR1 DFQATT and CDR2 SNEGSKA (reference sequence). CDR3 sequence: CSARGRRQGGMNTEAFF. The CDR3 bases are TGCAGTGCTAGGGGTAGACGGCAGGGTGGGATGAACACTGAAGCTTTCTTT.

This clonotype was seen more than once but under ten times. The V gene is TRBV5-1, the J gene TRBJ2-1; D unresolved. Per the germline V gene, CDR1 is SGHRS and CDR2 is YFSETQ. The V end was cut by 5 bases, the J end by 1 base, with 7 bases between. The length of the CDR3 is 13 residues. CDR3 protein: CASRGESYNEQFF. The CDR3 DNA is TGCGCCAGCAGGGGCGAGTCCTACAATGAGCAGTTCTTC.

There are many counts of this clonotype. The rearrangement joins TRBV7-2 to TRBJ2-7; D remains unclear. Germline lookup yields CDR1 SGHTA and CDR2 FQGNSA. The CDR3 length is 13 residues. V was clipped by 3 bases and J by 2 bases, with 8 bases between them. The CDR3 nucleotides read TGTGCCAGCAGCTTCTTCCCCGCCTACGAGCAGTACTTC. It encodes CASSFFPAYEQYF. The complete variable domain, with remaining parts taken from reference TRBV7-2 and TRBJ2-7, reads GAGVSQSPSNKVTEKGKDVELRCDPISGHTALYWYRQSLGQGLEFLIYFQGNSAPDKSGLPSDRFSAERTGGSVSTLTIQRTQQEDSAVYLCASSFFPAYEQYFGPGTRLTVT.

V is TRBV2 and J is TRBJ1-1, with 7 bases aligning to TRBD1. This CDR3 has 12 amino acids. J gave up 6 bases and V 3 bases, and 1 base lay outside the gene matches. CDR1 is SNHLY and CDR2 is FYNNEI in the germline V gene. As DNA, the CDR3 is TGTGCCAGCAGTGATCAGGGGGCTGAAGCTTTCTTT. Translation gives CASSDQGAEAFF.

This clonotype was seen more than once but under ten times. This rearrangement joins TRBV27 to TRBJ1-2, with D perhaps matching TRBD1 (6 bases). The CDR3 has 14 residues. V lost 6 bases and J lost 3, with 14 bases in between. Germline V gene sequence: CDR1 MNHEY, CDR2 SMNVEV (reference sequence). CDR3 sequence (DNA): TGTGCCAGCAGGAGGGGGGGAGAGTACTATGGCTACACCTTC. This translates into CASRRGGEYYGYTF.

This sequence joins TRBV29-1 and TRBJ2-3; 15 bases are a match to TRBD2. Germline V gene sequence: CDR1 SQVTM, CDR2 ANQGSEA. V dropped 4 bases and J dropped 4; count of bases not matched to a gene: 9. This CDR3 spans 17 amino acids. The CDR3 region is CSVANQRTSGRADTQYF. The DNA of the CDR3 is TGCAGCGTTGCTAACCAACGGACTAGCGGGAGGGCAGATACGCAGTATTTT.

This clonotype has just a few counts. The chain links TRBV7-2 to TRBJ2-3, with unresolved D. Germline assignment: CDR1 SGHTA and CDR2 FQGNSA. This CDR3 spans 16 amino acids. V shed 2 bases and J shed 0 bases, with 12 bases lying between them. For the CDR3, the DNA is TGTGCCAGCAGCTTATATATGCGCCCTAGCACAGATACGCAGTATTTT. Its protein product is CASSLYMRPSTDTQYF.

Remarks on this clonotype: No conserved phenylalanine or tryptophan is present at the end of the CDR3, so a read error is the likely explanation. V is TRBV6-2 or TRBV6-3 and J is TRBJ2-3; TRBD2 agrees at 12 bases. Germline V gene data show CDR1 as MNHEY and CDR2 as SVGEGT. The length of the CDR3 is 18 residues. The V gene end was trimmed by 4 bases and the J gene end by 6 bases; junction bases not matched to a gene: 14. The CDR3 coding sequence is TGTGCCAGCAGTTGGCGCGGCCGGCCTAGCGGGAGGGCCGATACGCAGTATTCT. It is translated as CASSWRGRPSGRADTQYS.

This clonotype was picked up a small number of times. J is TRBJ2-1 and V is TRBV4-1, with TRBD1 identical over 7 bases. Germline V gene lookup returns CDR1 MGHRA and CDR2 YSYEKL. The junction had 11 bases not matched to a gene; V was cut back by 4 bases and J by 5 bases. CDR3 length: 16 residues. Written as DNA, the CDR3 is TGCGCCAGCAGCCGCTGGACAGGTTACCCGAACAATGAGCAGTTCTTC. Amino acid sequence: CASSRWTGYPNNEQFF.

The chain has TRBV7-9 and TRBJ2-7; D remains unclear. This CDR3 contains 13 residues. V was trimmed by 3 bases and J by 6 bases, leaving 12 bases between them. Looked up from germline, CDR1 is SEHNR and CDR2 is FQNEAQ (reference sequence). CDR3 nucleotide sequence: TGTGCCAGCAGCTTTAAGGGTTGGAGCGAGCAGTACTTC. This encodes CASSFKGWSEQYF.

This chain uses TRBV12-3 or TRBV12-4 with TRBJ2-3, with D perhaps TRBD1 or TRBD2 (6 bases each). CDR3 size: 15 residues. V lost 7 bases, J lost 0 bases, and 14 bases lay in between. The CDR3 is CASTLRGPSTDTQYF. The CDR3 DNA follows: TGTGCCAGCACCCTTCGGGGGCCTAGCACAGATACGCAGTATTTT.

The chain combines TRBV20-1 with TRBJ2-1; possible D gene TRBD2, 5 bases. CDR1 and CDR2 (germline): DFQATT, SNEGSKA (reference sequence). CDR3 size: 15 residues. V gave up 5 bases and J gave up 0 bases, with 14 bases separating them. The CDR3 DNA follows: TGCAGTGCTCCCAGCGGAGCGAGCTCCTACAATGAGCAGTTCTTC. It codes for CSAPSGASSYNEQFF.

This clonotype appeared a few times. The chain combines TRBV25-1 with TRBJ2-1; 10 nucleotides align to TRBD2. V shed 4 bases, J shed 2 bases, and the junction held 5 bases outside the gene matches. Per the germline V gene, CDR1 is MGHDK and CDR2 is SYGVNS. The CDR3 is 16 amino acids. The CDR3 region has the DNA TGTGCCAGCAGTGGAGTTACTAGCGGGACCTACAATGAGCAGTTCTTC. Residues: CASSGVTSGTYNEQFF. Using reference TRBV25-1 and TRBJ2-1 for the parts outside the CDR3, the full variable domain is EADIYQTPRYLVIGTGKKITLECSQTMGHDKMYWYQQDPGMELHLIHYSYGVNSTEKGDLSSESTVSRIRTEHFPLTLESARPSHTSQYLCASSGVTSGTYNEQFFGPGTRLTVL.

The V and J genes are TRBV7-9 and TRBJ2-2; D unclear. Trimming stripped 4 bases from V and 5 bases from J, with 17 bases between. Germline V gives CDR1 SEHNR, CDR2 FQNEAQ (reference sequence). This CDR3 region has 16 residues. CDR3 nucleotides: TGTGCCAGCAGCTCCTTACCGGGTTTTGGGACCGGGGAGCTGTTTTTT. It specifies CASSSLPGFGTGELFF.

This clonotype was recorded a few times. This chain uses TRBV20-1 with TRBJ1-5, with D hard to call. This CDR3 comprises 13 residues. The germline V gene encodes CDR1 DFQATT and CDR2 SNEGSKA (reference sequence). V lost 6 bases, J lost 6 bases, and 15 bases lay in between. The CDR3 here is CSALDSPSQPQHF. The CDR3 DNA follows: TGCAGTGCCTTAGACTCCCCCAGTCAGCCCCAGCATTTT.

The V and J genes are TRBV4-1 and TRBJ2-1; maybe TRBD1 (6 bases). The V gene lost 1 base and the J gene lost 12 bases, with 22 bases spanning the gap. The CDR3 consists of 16 residues. CDR1 and CDR2 from the germline V gene are MGHRA and YSYEKL. The CDR3 sequence is CASSQALTLGAFGQFF. In nucleotides, the CDR3 is TGCGCCAGCAGCCAAGCCTTGACATTGGGGGCGTTTGGGCAGTTCTTC.

This clonotype appeared many times. The V gene is TRBV11-2, the J gene TRBJ2-5; 7 bases are shared with TRBD2. Germline V CDR1 and CDR2: SGHAT, FQNNGV. With 5 bases clipped from V and 5 bases from J, the junction kept 11 bases outside the gene matches. CDR3 length equals 15 residues. The CDR3 DNA follows: TGTGCCAGCAGCCTACGGGACTACCTCCGGGAGACCCAGTACTTC. Protein sequence: CASSLRDYLRETQYF.

The CDR3 nucleotides are TGTGCCAGCGGGGGGGAACAGGGGCATCAGCCCCAGCATTTT. This sequence encodes CASGGEQGHQPQHF. This chain connects TRBV7-6 to TRBJ1-5; 7 bases fit TRBD1. CDR1 and CDR2 from the germline V gene are SGHVS and FNYEAQ. The CDR3 spans 14 residues. The ends lost 8 bases at V and 5 bases at J; junction bases unmatched: 9.

This clonotype was seen more than once but under ten times. The CDR3 is CASSSFRDRGFNEQFF. CDR3 DNA: TGCGCCAGCAGCTCGTTTAGGGACAGGGGGTTCAATGAGCAGTTCTTC. The chain links TRBV5-1 to TRBJ2-1; 11 bases fit TRBD1. The CDR3 totals 16 residues. V shed 3 bases, J shed 6 bases, and the junction held 8 bases outside the gene matches. Germline lookup yields CDR1 SGHRS and CDR2 YFSETQ.

This clonotype was detected a few times. The rearrangement uses TRBV20-1 and TRBJ2-5; 8 nucleotides align to TRBD2. The V gene end was trimmed by 0 bases and the J gene end by 5 bases; junction bases not matched to a gene: 11. CDR3 length: 16 amino acids. Germline CDR1 and CDR2: DFQATT and SNEGSKA (reference sequence). CDR3 amino acids: CSARDWGGTRVETQYF. Written as DNA, the CDR3 is TGCAGTGCTAGAGATTGGGGGGGGACTAGAGTTGAGACCCAGTACTTC.

V gene TRBV25-1 combines with J gene TRBJ2-2; D not resolved. The CDR3 loop spans 13 amino acids. Trimming stripped 10 bases from V and 1 base from J, with 10 bases between. CDR1 and CDR2 (germline): MGHDK, SYGVNS. The DNA of the CDR3 is TGTGCCACTAGGCTCCTGAACACCGGGGAGCTGTTTTTT. Translating gives CATRLLNTGELFF.

Ten or more counts support this clonotype. The rearrangement links TRBV5-1 to TRBJ2-5, with D hard to call. V shed 0 bases and J shed 2 bases, with 11 bases lying between them. The CDR3 runs to 15 residues. Germline values: CDR1 SGHRS, CDR2 YFSETQ. CDR3 loop: CASSLVTRSQETQYF. DNA of the CDR3: TGCGCCAGCAGCTTGGTGACCAGGAGTCAAGAGACCCAGTACTTC.

This rearrangement joins TRBV4-1 to TRBJ1-1; D is unresolved. The CDR3 loop spans 17 amino acids. Germline values: CDR1 MGHRA, CDR2 YSYEKL. V lost 7 bases and J lost 0, with 21 bases in between. The CDR3 protein is CASTLSPRALLNTEAFF. DNA of the CDR3: TGCGCCAGCACCCTCAGCCCGAGGGCTCTGTTGAACACTGAAGCTTTCTTT.

The table lists this clonotype with a few counts. This chain connects TRBV18 to TRBJ2-7; D might be TRBD1 (7 bases). The germline V gene has CDR1 KGHSH and CDR2 LQKENI. V was pared by 1 base and J by 0 bases, with 13 bases between. The CDR3 spans 16 residues. CDR3 loop: CASSPLAGGTSYEQYF. CDR3 bases: TGTGCCAGCTCACCACTGGCAGGGGGGACCTCCTACGAGCAGTACTTC.

The chain joins TRBV5-1 to TRBJ2-2, with 10 bases fitting TRBD1. Looked up from germline, CDR1 is SGHRS and CDR2 is YFSETQ. The CDR3 is 16 amino acids. Trimming removed 4 bases from V and 4 bases from J; junction bases left unmatched: 7. DNA for the CDR3: TGCGCCAGCAGCCTAGACAGGGGGCGGAGCACCGGGGAGCTGTTTTTT. Encoded protein: CASSLDRGRSTGELFF.

V usage is TRBV11-2 and J usage is TRBJ2-1; 10 bases map to TRBD1. The length of the CDR3 is 16 residues. Losses at the gene ends were 6 bases for V and 6 bases for J; bases not matched to a gene: 11. CDR1 is SGHAT and CDR2 is FQNNGV in the germline V gene. CDR3 coding DNA: TGTGCCAGCAGTCTCCGAGGGGACAGGGGAACCAATGAGCAGTTCTTC. Protein sequence: CASSLRGDRGTNEQFF.

The sample holds a few counts of this clonotype. The genes are TRBV18 and TRBJ2-7; weak D call: TRBD2 (5 bases). Looked up from germline, CDR1 is KGHSH and CDR2 is LQKENI. V was shortened by 6 bases and J by 5 bases, with 17 bases between the two germline ends. The CDR3 has 14 amino acids. CDR3 nucleotide sequence: TGTGCCAGCTCGCGCCGGGGTTCTGGGGACGAGCAGTACTTC. Amino acid sequence: CASSRRGSGDEQYF.

The chain links TRBV2 to TRBJ2-7, with a possible D match to TRBD1 (6 bases). The CDR3 is 12 residues long. V was trimmed by 7 bases and J by 1 base, leaving 8 bases between them. The germline V gene has CDR1 SNHLY and CDR2 FYNNEI. The CDR3 DNA sequence: TGTGCCAGCATGGGGGCTTCCTACGAGCAGTACTTC. It codes for CASMGASYEQYF.

Only a few counts were recorded for this clonotype. The V gene is TRBV5-1, the J gene TRBJ2-7; D remains ambiguous. The CDR3 totals 14 residues. Germline V gene lookup returns CDR1 SGHRS and CDR2 YFSETQ. Trimming removed 0 bases from V and 2 bases from J, with 9 bases in between. In nucleotides, the CDR3 is TGCGCCAGCAGCTTGGCCTCGGCAGCCTACGAGCAGTACTTC. This gives the protein CASSLASAAYEQYF. Based on the CDR3 plus reference TRBV5-1 and TRBJ2-7, the full variable domain is KAGVTQTPRYLIKTRGQQVTLSCSPISGHRSVSWYQQTPGQGLQFLFEYFSETQRNKGNFPGRFSGRQFSNSRSEMNVSTLELGDSALYLCASSLASAAYEQYFGPGTRLTVT.

The chain combines TRBV24-1 with TRBJ2-1; TRBD2 matches at 16 bases. J lost 9 bases, V lost 3 bases, and 4 bases had no gene match. The CDR3 is 16 amino acids. Germline-derived CDR1 and CDR2 are KGHDR and SFDVKD. Here the CDR3 DNA reads TGTGCCACCAGTGATGGGACTAGCGGGAGGGGGGGTGAGCAGTTCTTC. The encoded protein is CATSDGTSGRGGEQFF.

The chain joins TRBV25-1 to TRBJ1-5; no firm D call. V lost 3 bases, J lost 1 base, and 1 base lay in between. There are 12 residues in the CDR3. Germline V gene data show CDR1 as MGHDK and CDR2 as SYGVNS. The CDR3 is CASSESNQPQHF. DNA for the CDR3: TGTGCCAGCAGTGAGAGCAATCAGCCCCAGCATTTT.